The T cell receptor beta chain described here comes from a study of shared clonotypes between healthy human individuals. CD45RO-negative CD8 cells positively selected for CCR7 made up the naive population, which excluded terminally differentiated effector memory CD45RA+ cells. Method: immunoSEQ multiplex PCR; TCRdb's copy keeps in-frame clones and lacks some. This table has about 2.2 million clones, just under 95% appearing once. In its sample, this clone was seen once. In germline, CDR1 is ENHRY, CDR2 SYGVKD. The ends lost 7 bases at V and 3 bases at J; junction bases unmatched: 9. This CDR3 region has 15 residues.

The chain joins TRBV10-3 to TRBJ2-3; TRBD2 matches at 8 bases. Sample: naive CD8+ T cells from PBMCs. The clonotype was recovered from a man between 18 and 29 years old in good health. Some clones in this sample may be carry-over from other donors' samples. The CDR3 spells CAITGSGTATDTQYF. In DNA form, the CDR3 reads TGTGCCATCACCGGTAGCGGGACCGCGACAGATACGCAGTATTTT.